Below are 28 T cell receptor beta chains sequenced from a single sample in a study of T cells in Graves' hyperthyroidism and ophthalmopathy. What was amplified from RNA transcripts were TCR beta CDR3 regions. RT-PCR in the first round (using the HTBI primer set) targeted the TCR CDR3. In TCRdb, the multiplex PCR reads were re-called with MiXCR into one record per CDR3 protein. The data show about 300,000 distinct CDR3 sequences, around 13% seen once. Sequencing was performed on blood. Receptor source: a woman aged 40 to 50 with Graves' hyperthyroidism.

This chain links TRBV6-2 or TRBV6-3 with TRBJ2-7, with 8 bases aligning to TRBD1. The CDR3 has 15 amino acids. Germline V lookup: CDR1 MNHEY, CDR2 SVGEGT. V shed 6 bases and J 3 bases; nucleotides not matched to a gene: 10. The CDR3 region is CASRPQGGSSYEQYF. The CDR3 DNA is TGTGCCAGCAGACCACAGGGGGGATCGAGCTACGAGCAGTACTTC.

Points on this clonotype: The CDR3 does not end in the conserved phenylalanine or tryptophan, so this is likely a read error. The rearrangement uses TRBV7-9 and TRBJ2-7, with D possibly called TRBD1 or TRBD2 (5 bases each). The germline V and J ends were trimmed by 5 bases and 0 bases, with 14 bases remaining between them. From germline, CDR1 is SEHNR and CDR2 FQNEAQ (reference sequence). This CDR3 has 15 amino acids. The CDR3 region is CASSDGTYFSYEQYS. The CDR3, as DNA: TGTGCCAGCAGCGATGGGACGTACTTCTCCTACGAGCAGTACTCC.

This clonotype was detected many times. This sequence joins TRBV12-5 and TRBJ1-1; D remains unclear. Germline CDR1 reads LGHNT; CDR2 reads FRNRAP. The V end lost 3 bases, the J end lost 2 bases, and 10 bases lay between the germline ends. The CDR3 is 14 residues long. The CDR3 loop reads CASGLGNVNTEAFF. The CDR3 nucleotides are TGTGCTAGTGGTTTAGGGAACGTAAACACTGAAGCTTTCTTT.

This clonotype came up many times. The chain joins TRBV30 to TRBJ2-1, with D perhaps assigned TRBD1 or TRBD2 (6 bases each). The V and J ends lost 0 bases and 10 bases respectively, with 13 bases between them. CDR3 length: 13 amino acids. Germline CDR1 and CDR2: GTSNPN and SVGIG (reference sequence). The CDR3 sequence is CAWSVRGASEQFF. Written as DNA, the CDR3 is TGTGCCTGGAGTGTTAGGGGGGCCTCCGAGCAGTTCTTC.

This clonotype has ten or more counts. J is TRBJ1-2 and V is TRBV27; no firm D call. Germline loops: CDR1 MNHEY, CDR2 SMNVEV (reference sequence). The CDR3 is made up of 13 amino acids. Trimming left V 6 bases short and J 10 bases short, with 18 bases between. Written as DNA, the CDR3 is TGTGCCAGCAGCTTTTTAGAACGGGCCTCCTACACCTTC. It is translated as CASSFLERASYTF.

This clonotype turned up a few times. J is TRBJ2-7 and V is TRBV19; no reliable D call. Germline lookup yields CDR1 LNHDA and CDR2 SQIVND (reference sequence). The CDR3 has 16 residues. Trimming took off 5 bases at V and 2 bases at J, with 19 bases between the two ends. In DNA, the CDR3 is TGTGCCAGTAGTTCCTTGACGGAGAAAGGGACCTACGAGCAGTACTTC. Translated: CASSSLTEKGTYEQYF.

The sample holds a few counts of this clonotype. The rearrangement joins TRBV9 to TRBJ2-7; 8 bases agree with TRBD2. Germline V gene sequence: CDR1 SGDLS, CDR2 YYNGEE. This CDR3 comprises 13 residues. Trimming cost V 0 bases and J 11 bases; bases outside gene matches: 7. CDR3 in DNA: TGTGCCAGCAGCGTAGCTCCGGGACTAGAGGAGTACTTC. Translation gives CASSVAPGLEEYF.

Many counts were recorded for this clonotype. The chain couples TRBV5-6 to TRBJ1-2, with TRBD1 matching over 9 bases. V shed 0 bases, J shed 6 bases, and the junction held 6 bases outside the gene matches. The length of the CDR3 is 15 residues. CDR1 and CDR2 (germline): SGHDT, YYEEEE. The CDR3 loop is CASSLVRTGADGYTF. The CDR3 bases are TGTGCCAGCAGCTTGGTTCGGACAGGGGCCGATGGCTACACCTTC.

The CDR3 here is CASSLGPGGGYTF. The CDR3 region has the DNA TGTGCCAGCAGCTTAGGACCGGGGGGTGGCTACACCTTC. The chain couples TRBV7-9 to TRBJ1-2; weak D call: TRBD1 (5 bases). This CDR3 is built from 13 residues. Trimming removed 1 base at V and 7 bases at J, with 10 bases between. Germline CDR1 SEHNR, CDR2 FQNEAQ (reference sequence).

This sequence joins TRBV5-6 and TRBJ2-2; D gene unclear. CDR1 is SGHDT, CDR2 YYEEEE, per germline. The V end lost 8 bases, the J end lost 8 bases, and 19 bases lay between the germline ends. This CDR3 is built from 14 residues. Written as DNA, the CDR3 is TGTGCCAGGCAAAGGACCGACTGGTTGGGGGAGCTGTTTTTT. Translated: CARQRTDWLGELFF.

In its sample, this clonotype was seen many times. V is TRBV6-2 or TRBV6-3 and J is TRBJ1-5; D is ambiguous. Germline V lookup: CDR1 MNHEY, CDR2 SVGEGT. With 2 bases removed from V and 4 bases from J, the gap between germline ends came to 6 bases. The CDR3 extends over 13 amino acids. CDR3 bases: TGTGCCAGCAGTTACGTGGGGAATCAGCCCCAGCATTTT. It encodes CASSYVGNQPQHF.

This clonotype came up many times. The chain links TRBV12-3 or TRBV12-4 to TRBJ2-5; D is perhaps TRBD1 or TRBD2 (5 bases each). V was cut by 5 bases and J by 0 bases, with 13 bases left in between. The CDR3 is made up of 15 amino acids. This chain's CDR3 is CASSPGHPYQETQYF. In DNA, the CDR3 is TGTGCCAGCAGTCCGGGGCACCCGTACCAAGAGACCCAGTACTTC.

This clonotype showed up many times. The chain couples TRBV10-3 to TRBJ2-1; TRBD2 matches 15 bases. The CDR3 loop spans 17 amino acids. J was trimmed by 6 bases and V by 11 bases; bases with no gene match: 14. Germline V gene lookup returns CDR1 ENHRY and CDR2 SYGVKD. CDR3 sequence (DNA): TGTGCCTCCGGGAGGACTAGCGGGAGGGCCCTTTCCAATGAGCAGTTCTTC. It yields the protein CASGRTSGRALSNEQFF.

This clonotype appeared a few times. The chain joins TRBV7-9 to TRBJ1-3, with D unclear. V was cut by 6 bases and J by 9 bases, with 12 bases left in between. Germline CDR1 SEHNR, CDR2 FQNEAQ (reference sequence). The CDR3 covers 12 residues. In DNA form, the CDR3 reads TGTGCCAGCAGTCGGTCCGCGGGCACCATATATTTT. Its protein product is CASSRSAGTIYF.

This clonotype came up a few times. A much larger clone lies one base from this, so it may be a read error. The chain links TRBV10-3 to TRBJ1-5; the match to TRBD1 covers 8 bases. The DNA end favors TRBJ2-3, so the J call may be wrong. The length of the CDR3 is 15 residues. Germline CDR1 is ENHRY and CDR2 is SYGVKD. In nucleotides, the CDR3 is TGTGCCATCAGTTCCGGGACAGGTAGCAATCAGCCCCAGTATTTT. It specifies CAISSGTGSNQPQYF.

This clonotype was detected ten times or more. The genes are TRBV2 and TRBJ1-6; a weak D match, TRBD1 (5 bases). V was shortened by 6 bases and J by 9 bases, with 15 bases between the two germline ends. Germline CDR1 is SNHLY and CDR2 is FYNNEI. The CDR3 is 14 residues long. Here the CDR3 reads CASRPGLELSPLHF. In DNA form, the CDR3 reads TGTGCCAGCAGACCGGGACTCGAACTTTCACCCCTCCACTTT.

This clonotype was counted at least ten times. The chain uses TRBV3-1 and TRBJ1-1; TRBD1 matches at 9 bases. The CDR3 has 15 amino acids. Per germline, CDR1 LGHDT and CDR2 YNNKEL (reference sequence). V lost 4 bases and J lost 5; bases outside the gene matches: 8. CDR3 sequence reads: CASSLLGQGETEAFF. CDR3 bases: TGTGCCAGCAGCCTCCTGGGACAGGGTGAGACTGAAGCTTTCTTT.

This clonotype was recorded a few times. This chain's CDR3 is CAWRFAGVSEAFF. In nucleotides, the CDR3 is TGTGCCTGGAGATTCGCGGGGGTCTCTGAAGCTTTCTTT. The genes are TRBV30 and TRBJ1-1; tentatively, D is TRBD1 (5 bases). Germline V gene data show CDR1 as GTSNPN and CDR2 as SVGIG (reference sequence). The CDR3 spans 13 residues. V lost 3 bases and J 6 bases, leaving 14 bases between the germline ends.

This clonotype was picked up many times. The chain employs TRBV6-1 and TRBJ2-1; TRBD1 aligns across 12 bases. There are 18 residues in the CDR3. Germline-derived CDR1 and CDR2 are MNHNS and SASEGT. The ends lost 3 bases at V and 7 bases at J; junction bases unmatched: 13. The CDR3 protein is CASSDRLWGQGALNEQFF. The CDR3 region has the DNA TGTGCCAGCAGTGACCGACTCTGGGGACAGGGGGCGCTTAATGAGCAGTTCTTC.

This clonotype occurred many times. This sequence joins TRBV6-1 and TRBJ1-5; 8 nucleotides match TRBD1. V was clipped by 5 bases and J by 0 bases; unmatched bases: 12. Germline V CDR1 and CDR2: MNHNS, SASEGT. The CDR3 runs 18 residues. The DNA of the CDR3 is TGTGCCAGCAGTTCAGACAGACAGGGGCCCTATAGCAATCAGCCCCAGCATTTT. The encoded protein is CASSSDRQGPYSNQPQHF.

This clonotype was detected a few times. This may come from a read error, since a much larger clone is one base off. CDR3 loop: CATSGWKWAGANVLTF. CDR3 DNA sequence: TGTGCCACCAGTGGCTGGAAATGGGCTGGGGCCAACGTCCTGACTTTC. The rearrangement joins TRBV24-1 to TRBJ2-6; D call uncertain. The V end was cut by 5 bases, the J end by 2 bases, with 12 bases between. The CDR3 sequence is 16 residues long. CDR1 and CDR2 from the germline V gene are KGHDR and SFDVKD.

At least ten counts were recorded for this clonotype. V usage is TRBV30 and J usage is TRBJ2-3, with D uncertain. The CDR3 runs to 13 residues. The germline V gene encodes CDR1 GTSNPN and CDR2 SVGIG (reference sequence). V was clipped by 2 bases and J by 0 bases, with 6 bases between them. CDR3 DNA sequence: TGTGCCTGGAGTTACGGAAGCACAGATACGCAGTATTTT. It specifies CAWSYGSTDTQYF.

This clonotype was counted ten times or more. V usage is TRBV6-1 and J usage is TRBJ2-6; TRBD1 matches 7 bases. V lost 3 bases, J lost 1 base, and 0 bases stayed unmatched. The V gene's germline CDR1 is MNHNS and CDR2 SASEGT. This CDR3 is built from 15 residues. The CDR3 coding sequence is TGTGCCAGCAGTGAGACAGGGTCTGGGGCCAACGTCCTGACTTTC. Its translation is CASSETGSGANVLTF.

This clonotype was counted at least ten times. This CDR3 reads CASSLALVDRGRTDTQYF. DNA of the CDR3: TGTGCCAGCAGCTTAGCGCTCGTCGACCGGGGTCGCACAGATACGCAGTATTTT. The V and J genes are TRBV7-2 and TRBJ2-3; D might be TRBD2 (5 bases). This CDR3 is built from 18 residues. CDR1 is SGHTA, CDR2 FQGNSA, per germline. V lost 0 bases and J lost 1, with 17 bases in between.

This clonotype was found a few times. The chain combines TRBV28 with TRBJ2-1; tentatively, D is TRBD2 (6 bases). The germline V and J ends were trimmed by 5 bases and 15 bases, with 17 bases remaining between them. Germline V CDR1 and CDR2: MDHEN, SYDVKM. The CDR3 consists of 12 residues. The CDR3 DNA reads TGTGCCAGCAGTCGCCGCCCCGGGAGCCCGTTCTTC. Translating gives CASSRRPGSPFF. The full variable domain, in which reference TRBV28 and TRBJ2-1 provide the parts outside the CDR3, is DVKVTQSSRYLVKRTGEKVFLECVQDMDHENMFWYRQDPGLGLRLIYFSYDVKMKEKGDIPEGYSVSREKKERFSLILESASTNQTSMYLCASSRRPGSPFFGPGTRLTVL.

The CDR3 is CASSPGTGGNEKLFF. In DNA form, the CDR3 reads TGTGCCAGCAGCCCCGGGACAGGTGGTAATGAAAAACTGTTTTTT. This chain connects TRBV28 to TRBJ1-4; TRBD1 agrees at 8 bases. CDR1 and CDR2 (germline): MDHEN, SYDVKM. The J segment lost 4 bases and the V segment lost 6 bases, leaving 7 bases of the junction unmatched. The CDR3 covers 15 residues. The variable domain in full, with the rest retrieved from reference TRBV28 and TRBJ1-4, is DVKVTQSSRYLVKRTGEKVFLECVQDMDHENMFWYRQDPGLGLRLIYFSYDVKMKEKGDIPEGYSVSREKKERFSLILESASTNQTSMYLCASSPGTGGNEKLFFGSGTQLSVL.

This clonotype was recorded many times. This sequence joins TRBV6-2 or TRBV6-3 and TRBJ2-7, with D possibly being TRBD2 (6 bases). With 2 bases removed from V and 0 bases from J, the gap between germline ends came to 11 bases. This CDR3 contains 15 residues. Germline V gives CDR1 MNHEY, CDR2 SVGEGT. The CDR3 is CASSYNTGLSYEQYF. The CDR3 DNA follows: TGTGCCAGCAGTTACAATACGGGACTCTCCTACGAGCAGTACTTC.

This clonotype was recorded at least ten times. V is TRBV3-1 and J is TRBJ1-1; no reliable D call. Trimming took 0 bases from V and 7 from J, leaving 6 bases between them. This CDR3 comprises 12 residues. Germline-derived CDR1 and CDR2 are LGHDT and YNNKEL (reference sequence). This CDR3 reads CASSQDRGEAFF. The CDR3 nucleotides are TGTGCCAGCAGCCAAGATCGGGGTGAAGCTTTCTTT.